The T cell receptor beta chain described here comes from a study of glioma-infiltrating T cells after dendritic cell vaccination. Study background: Patients had newly diagnosed or recurrent glioblastoma and received dendritic cell vaccines.

Germline CDR1 and CDR2: LNHDA and SQIVND (reference sequence). The CDR3 is made up of 16 amino acids. The V end lost 9 bases, the J end lost 4 bases, and 21 bases lay between the germline ends. The primer mix had 60 V beta and 13 J beta primers. Method: immunoSEQ multiplex PCR; TCRdb's copy keeps in-frame clones and lacks some. Among more than 60,000 clones, 82% were seen once, and the ten largest hold about 10%. The gene calls are TRBV19 and TRBJ2-2, with D possibly matching TRBD1 (5 bases). Sequencing was performed on blood, taken before dendritic cell vaccination. This receptor was taken from a human donor with glioblastoma. CDR3 sequence: CASSPSRTIGTGELFF. Here the CDR3 DNA reads TGTGCCAGCAGCCCTTCTAGGACAATAGGCACCGGGGAGCTGTTTTTT.